The sample holds a few counts of the clone carrying this TCR beta chain. Its antigen is as yet unknown. This entry belongs to a study of CD8+ T cells in alopecia areata. RNA, once extracted, was reverse transcribed into cDNA for use as the sequencing template. Only in-frame clones appear in the TCRdb table, and some are missing; sequencing was by immunoSEQ multiplex PCR. The table lists about 64,000 clones, roughly two fifths of them singletons. Overall study findings and caveats: Affected scalp, especially in alopecia totalis/universalis, had a higher clonality than normal scalp did.

Per germline, CDR1 KGHSH and CDR2 LQKENI. With 5 bases removed from V and 8 bases from J, the gap between germline ends came to 13 bases. This CDR3 has 13 residues. The clonotype was recovered from a human donor with alopecia areata. V and J are TRBV18 and TRBJ2-1; either TRBD1 or TRBD2 may fit D (5 bases each). The specimen sequenced was NKG2D-low CD8+ T cells sorted from blood. CDR3 region: CASSRFGADEQFF. In DNA form, the CDR3 reads TGTGCCAGCTCAAGGTTCGGGGCGGATGAGCAGTTCTTC.